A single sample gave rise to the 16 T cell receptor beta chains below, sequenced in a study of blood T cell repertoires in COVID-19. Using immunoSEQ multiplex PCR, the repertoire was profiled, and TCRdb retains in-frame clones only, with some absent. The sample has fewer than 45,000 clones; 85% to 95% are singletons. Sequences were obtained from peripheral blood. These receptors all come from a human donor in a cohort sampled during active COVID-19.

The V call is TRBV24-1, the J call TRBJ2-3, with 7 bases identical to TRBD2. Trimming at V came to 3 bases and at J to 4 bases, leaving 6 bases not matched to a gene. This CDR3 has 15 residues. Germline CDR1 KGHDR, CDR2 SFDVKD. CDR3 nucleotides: TGTGCCACCAGTGATCCGATAACTAGCGCAGATACGCAGTATTTT. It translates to CATSDPITSADTQYF.

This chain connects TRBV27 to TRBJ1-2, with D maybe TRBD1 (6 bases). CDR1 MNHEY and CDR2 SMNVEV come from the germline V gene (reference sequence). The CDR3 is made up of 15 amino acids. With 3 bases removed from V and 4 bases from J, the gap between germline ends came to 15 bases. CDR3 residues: CASSFQGGGGYGYTF. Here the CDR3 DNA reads TGTGCCAGCAGTTTCCAAGGAGGGGGGGGCTATGGCTACACCTTC.

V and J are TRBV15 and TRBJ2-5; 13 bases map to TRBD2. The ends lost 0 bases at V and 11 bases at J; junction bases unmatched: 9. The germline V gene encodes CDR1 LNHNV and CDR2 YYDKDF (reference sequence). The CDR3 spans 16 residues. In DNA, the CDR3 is TGTGCCACCAGCAGAGATCACCCCACTAGCGGGAGGGTACAGTACTTC. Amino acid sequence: CATSRDHPTSGRVQYF.

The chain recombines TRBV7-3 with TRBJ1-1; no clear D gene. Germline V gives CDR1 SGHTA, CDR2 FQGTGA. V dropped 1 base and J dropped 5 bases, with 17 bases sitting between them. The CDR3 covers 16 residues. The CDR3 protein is CASSLKMRAVLTEAFF. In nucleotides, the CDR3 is TGTGCCAGCAGCTTAAAGATGAGGGCGGTATTGACTGAAGCTTTCTTT.

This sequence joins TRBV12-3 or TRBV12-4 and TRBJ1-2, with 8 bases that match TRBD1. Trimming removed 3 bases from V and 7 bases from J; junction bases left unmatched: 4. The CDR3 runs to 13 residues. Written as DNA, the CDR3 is TGTGCCAGCAGTTTGACAGGGGACGTTGGCTACACCTTC. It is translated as CASSLTGDVGYTF.

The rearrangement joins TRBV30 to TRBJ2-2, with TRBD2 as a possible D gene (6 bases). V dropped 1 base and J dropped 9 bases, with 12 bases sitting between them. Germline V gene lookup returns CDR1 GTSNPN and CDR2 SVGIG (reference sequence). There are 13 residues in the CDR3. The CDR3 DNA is TGTGCCTGGAGTGCTCCCGGGAGCTGGGAGCTGTTTTTT. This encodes CAWSAPGSWELFF.

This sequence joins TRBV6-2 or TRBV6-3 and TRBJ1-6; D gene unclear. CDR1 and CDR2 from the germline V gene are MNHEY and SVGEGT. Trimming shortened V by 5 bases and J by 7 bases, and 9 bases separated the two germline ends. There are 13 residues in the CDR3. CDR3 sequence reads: CASSPRENSPLHF. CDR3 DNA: TGTGCCAGCAGTCCCCGAGAAAATTCACCCCTCCACTTT.

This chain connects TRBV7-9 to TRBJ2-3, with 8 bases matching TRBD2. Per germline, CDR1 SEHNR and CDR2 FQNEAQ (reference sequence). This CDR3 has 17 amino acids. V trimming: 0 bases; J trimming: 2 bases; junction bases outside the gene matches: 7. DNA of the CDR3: TGTGCCAGCAGCTTAGCGCAAACTAGCGGTATCACAGATACGCAGTATTTT. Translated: CASSLAQTSGITDTQYF.

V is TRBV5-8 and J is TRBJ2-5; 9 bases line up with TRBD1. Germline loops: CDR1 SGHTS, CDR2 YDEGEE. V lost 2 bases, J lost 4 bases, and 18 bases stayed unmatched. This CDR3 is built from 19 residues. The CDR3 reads CASSLPGEWDRAFVETQYF. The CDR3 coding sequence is TGTGCCAGCAGCTTACCCGGCGAATGGGACAGGGCTTTCGTAGAGACCCAGTACTTC.

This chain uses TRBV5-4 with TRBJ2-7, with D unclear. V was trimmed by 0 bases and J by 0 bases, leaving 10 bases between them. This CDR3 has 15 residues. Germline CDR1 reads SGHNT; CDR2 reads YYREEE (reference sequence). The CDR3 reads CASSLGLLSSYEQYF. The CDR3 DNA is TGTGCCAGCAGCTTGGGACTCCTCAGCTCCTACGAGCAGTACTTC.

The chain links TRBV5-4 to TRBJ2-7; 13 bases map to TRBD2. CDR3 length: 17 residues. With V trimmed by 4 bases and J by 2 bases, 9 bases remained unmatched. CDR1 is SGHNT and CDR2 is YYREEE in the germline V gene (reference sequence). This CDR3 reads CASSTLAGGGTTYEQYF. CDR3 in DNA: TGTGCCAGCAGCACACTAGCGGGAGGGGGGACAACCTACGAGCAGTACTTC. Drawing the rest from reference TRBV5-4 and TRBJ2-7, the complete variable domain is ETGVTQSPTHLIKTRGQQVTLRCSSQSGHNTVSWYQQALGQGPQFIFQYYREEENGRGNFPPRFSGLQFPNYSSELNVNALELDDSALYLCASSTLAGGGTTYEQYFGPGTRLTVT.

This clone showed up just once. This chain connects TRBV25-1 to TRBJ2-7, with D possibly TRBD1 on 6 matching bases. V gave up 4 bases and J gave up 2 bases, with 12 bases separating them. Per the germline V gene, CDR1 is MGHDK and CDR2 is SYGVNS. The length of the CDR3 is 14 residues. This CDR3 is CASSAHRVPYEQYF. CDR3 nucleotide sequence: TGTGCCAGCAGTGCTCACAGGGTCCCCTACGAGCAGTACTTC.

CDR3 DNA: TGTGCCAGCAGCCCCGATGGGGGACAGGGTCGAGGCTACACCTTC. Translating it yields CASSPDGGQGRGYTF. The chain uses TRBV6-4 and TRBJ1-2, with 9 bases matching TRBD1. The CDR3 sequence is 15 residues long. The ends lost 6 bases at V and 8 bases at J; junction bases unmatched: 13. Germline V gene sequence: CDR1 MRHNA, CDR2 SNTAGT.

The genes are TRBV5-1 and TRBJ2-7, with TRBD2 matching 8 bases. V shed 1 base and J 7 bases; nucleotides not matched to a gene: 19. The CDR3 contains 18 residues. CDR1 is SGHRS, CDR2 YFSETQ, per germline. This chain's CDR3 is CASSLSTFAGLGVPEQYF. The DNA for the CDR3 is TGCGCCAGCAGCTTGTCAACATTCGCGGGACTAGGTGTTCCGGAGCAGTACTTC.

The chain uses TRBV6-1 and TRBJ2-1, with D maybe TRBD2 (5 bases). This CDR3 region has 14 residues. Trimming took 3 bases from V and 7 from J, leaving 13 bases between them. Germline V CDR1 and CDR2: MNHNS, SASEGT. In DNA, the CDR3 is TGTGCCAGCAGTGATATAGCGTTTATAAATGAGCAGTTCTTC. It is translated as CASSDIAFINEQFF.

The CDR3 spells CASSLIGGRSGGELFF. As DNA, the CDR3 is TGTGCCAGCAGCTTAATCGGCGGGAGGTCGGGCGGGGAGCTGTTTTTT. V and J are TRBV7-6 and TRBJ2-2; 8 nucleotides align to TRBD2. The CDR3 sequence is 16 residues long. Germline CDR1 reads SGHVS; CDR2 reads FNYEAQ. Germline trimming cut 2 bases from V and 7 bases from J; bases unmatched to any gene: 9.